This T cell receptor (beta chain) was sequenced for a study of T cells in Graves' hyperthyroidism and ophthalmopathy. Whole-study findings and limits: The authors' 13 V-J model separated ophthalmopathy from stable hyperthyroidism.

The CDR3 consists of 14 residues. Germline CDR1 is SGHAT and CDR2 is FQNNGV. With V trimmed by 5 bases and J by 2 bases, 3 bases remained unmatched. RNA transcripts provided the source from which TCR beta CDR3 regions were amplified. TCR CDR3 regions were first amplified by RT-PCR with HTBI primers. TCRdb re-called the multiplex PCR reads through MiXCR, storing one row per CDR3 protein. Of roughly 560,000 distinct CDR3 sequences listed, roughly 14% were seen once; the top ten hold around 4.1%. Only a few counts were recorded for this clonotype. Its antigen is not identified. J is TRBJ2-7 and V is TRBV11-2; 10 bases line up with TRBD1. The source is a woman between 35 and 50 years old with Graves' ophthalmopathy. The material sequenced was blood. DNA for the CDR3: TGTGCCAGCAGCGATGACAGGGGGCCCTACGAGCAGTACTTC. Translated, it gives CASSDDRGPYEQYF.